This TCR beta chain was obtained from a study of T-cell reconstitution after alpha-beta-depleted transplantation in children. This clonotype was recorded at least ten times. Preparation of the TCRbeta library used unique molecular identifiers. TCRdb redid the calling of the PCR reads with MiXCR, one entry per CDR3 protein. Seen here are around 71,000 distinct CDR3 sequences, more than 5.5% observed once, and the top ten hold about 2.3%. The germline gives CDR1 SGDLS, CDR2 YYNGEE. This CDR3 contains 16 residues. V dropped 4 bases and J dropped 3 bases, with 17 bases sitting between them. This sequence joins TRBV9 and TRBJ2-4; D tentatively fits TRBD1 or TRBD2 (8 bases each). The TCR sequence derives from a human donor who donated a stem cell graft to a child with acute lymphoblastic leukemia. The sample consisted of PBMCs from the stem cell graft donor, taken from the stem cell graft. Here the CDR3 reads CASSPRTGTSKNIQYF. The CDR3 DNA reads TGTGCCAGCAGCCCCCGGACAGGGACTAGCAAAAACATTCAGTACTTC.